Included here is one TCR beta chain sequence, with context. The data were obtained in a study of T-cell reconstitution after alpha-beta-depleted transplantation in children. TCRbeta library preparation incorporated unique molecular identifiers. TCRdb redid the calling of the PCR reads with MiXCR, one entry per CDR3 protein. The sample lists about 340,000 distinct CDR3 sequences; 13% were seen once. Sequences were derived from PBMCs, sampled from the stem cell graft. The TCR sequence derives from a human donor who donated a stem cell graft to a child with Fanconi anemia.

CDR3: CSVVLAGTYNEQFF. As DNA, the CDR3 is TGCAGCGTTGTTCTAGCGGGGACTTACAATGAGCAGTTCTTC. V gene TRBV29-1 combines with J gene TRBJ2-1, with 9 bases lining up with TRBD2. This CDR3 is built from 14 residues. Germline CDR1 reads SQVTM; CDR2 reads ANQGSEA. Losses at the gene ends were 4 bases for V and 4 bases for J; bases not matched to a gene: 5.